Sequencing of this T cell receptor beta chain was carried out in a study of cytomegalovirus exposure and HLA in healthy donors. V lost 4 bases and J lost 0; bases outside the gene matches: 7. Germline lookup yields CDR1 SGHNT and CDR2 YYREEE (reference sequence). CDR3 length: 18 amino acids. Broader study findings: Exclusion as indistinguishable affected some V segments, including TRBV6-2 and TRBV6-3. Sequencing probably produced one cluster of sequence variants that were highly shared. Further analysis was carried out later, and it showed several of the most significant clusters appearing linked to common viral pathogens. Reports indicated that the classifier achieved high specificity and sensitivity in diagnosing cytomegalovirus status.

As for this clone: The antigen remains unidentified.

Primers for the PCR totalled 60 Vbeta and 13 Jbeta. Data came from immunoSEQ multiplex PCR; TCRdb stores just in-frame clones and leaves some out. The sample yields roughly 98,000 clones, about 77% seen once. The TCR sequence derives from a man between 40 and 49 years old in good health and CMV-seronegative. The sample consisted of PBMCs. The chain links TRBV5-4 to TRBJ2-6; the match to TRBD2 covers 10 bases. The CDR3 is CASSPLAGAASGANVLTF. The CDR3 bases are TGTGCCAGCAGCCCTCTAGCGGGAGCCGCCTCTGGGGCCAACGTCCTGACTTTC.